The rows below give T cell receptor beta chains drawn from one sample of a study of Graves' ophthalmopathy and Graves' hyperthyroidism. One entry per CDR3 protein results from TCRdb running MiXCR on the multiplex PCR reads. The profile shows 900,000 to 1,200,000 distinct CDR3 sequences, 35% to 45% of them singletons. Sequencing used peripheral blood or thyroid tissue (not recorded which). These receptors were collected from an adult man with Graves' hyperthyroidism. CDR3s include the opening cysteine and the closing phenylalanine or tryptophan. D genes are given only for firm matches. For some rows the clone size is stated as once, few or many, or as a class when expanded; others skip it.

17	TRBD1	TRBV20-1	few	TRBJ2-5	TGCAGTGCTAGAGATCCCCCGTGGACAGGGGTACGGGAGACCCAGTACTTC	CSARDPPWTGVRETQYF
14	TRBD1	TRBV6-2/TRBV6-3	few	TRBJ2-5	TGTGCCAGCAGTTACGGCGGGACAGGGGAGACCCAGTACTTC	CASSYGGTGETQYF
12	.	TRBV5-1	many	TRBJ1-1	TGCGCCAGCAAGGGTTGGAACACTGAAGCTTTCTTT	CASKGWNTEAFF
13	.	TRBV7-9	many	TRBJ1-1	TGTGCCAGCAATAGGGGGGATGGTACTGAAGCTTTCTTT	CASNRGDGTEAFF
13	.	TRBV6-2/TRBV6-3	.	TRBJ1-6	TGTGCCAGCAGTTACTCTGGGTCTTCACCCCTCCACTTT	CASSYSGSSPLHF
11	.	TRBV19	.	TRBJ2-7	TGTGCCAGTAGACGGACCGGGGAGCAGTACTTC	CASRRTGEQYF
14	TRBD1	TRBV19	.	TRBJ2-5	TGTGCCAGTAGTACGAGACAGGGCTTAGAGACCCAGTACTTC	CASSTRQGLETQYF
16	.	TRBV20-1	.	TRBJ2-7	TGCAGTGCTCAGTCCCTTCAACATCAGGGAACCTACGAGCAGTACTTC	CSAQSLQHQGTYEQYF
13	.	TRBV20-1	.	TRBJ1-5	TGCAGTGCTAGAGAGGGCACGAATCAGCCCCAGCATTTT	CSAREGTNQPQHF
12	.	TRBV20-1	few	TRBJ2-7	TGCAGCCCATCCCGGGGCACCTACGAGCAGTACTTC	CSPSRGTYEQYF
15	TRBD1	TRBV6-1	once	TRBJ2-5	TGTGCCAGCAGTGACGGACAGGGGGCTGGGGAGACCCAGTACTTC	CASSDGQGAGETQYF
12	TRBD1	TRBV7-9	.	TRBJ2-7	TGTGCCAGCAGGATCACAGGGGGCGAGCAGTACTTC	CASRITGGEQYF
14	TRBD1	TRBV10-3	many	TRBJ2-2	TGTGCCATCAGGACAGGGCCGAACACCGGGGAGCTGTTTTTT	CAIRTGPNTGELFF
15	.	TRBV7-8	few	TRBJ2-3	TGTGCCAGCAGCTTAGGATTTGGATCCACAGATACGCAGTATTTT	CASSLGFGSTDTQYF
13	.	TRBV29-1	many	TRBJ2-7	TGCAGCGTTGAAGATGGGGGTGGCCACGAGCAGTACTTC	CSVEDGGGHEQYF
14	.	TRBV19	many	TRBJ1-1	TGTGCCAGTAGACCCGGGGGGGGCGTCGATGAAGCTTTCTTT	CASRPGGGVDEAFF
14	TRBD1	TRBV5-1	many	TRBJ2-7	TGCGCCAGCAGCACCACAGGGGATAACTACGAGCAGTACTTC	CASSTTGDNYEQYF
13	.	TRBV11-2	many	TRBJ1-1	TGTGCCAGCAGCTTAGATGGTTTCAGTAGGGCTTTCTTT	CASSLDGFSRAFF
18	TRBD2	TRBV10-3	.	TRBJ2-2	TGTGCCAGCAGTTACTGGGCCGGGACTAGCGGGCCCACCGGGGAGCTGTTTTTT	CASSYWAGTSGPTGELFF
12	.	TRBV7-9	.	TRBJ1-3	TGTGCCAGCAGCCCCAAGCGAAACACCATATATTTT	CASSPKRNTIYF
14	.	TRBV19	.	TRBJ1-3	TGTGCCAGTAGTATAACGGGCCTTGGAAACACCATATATTTT	CASSITGLGNTIYF
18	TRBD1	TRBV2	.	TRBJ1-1	TGTGCCAGCAGTGCGGCTCCTCTGATGGGCACAGGGGCTACTGAAGCTTTCTTT	CASSAAPLMGTGATEAFF
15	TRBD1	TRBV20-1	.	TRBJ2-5	TGCAGTGCTAGTGGGGGACAGTGCGAACAAGAGACCCAGTACTTC	CSASGGQCEQETQYF